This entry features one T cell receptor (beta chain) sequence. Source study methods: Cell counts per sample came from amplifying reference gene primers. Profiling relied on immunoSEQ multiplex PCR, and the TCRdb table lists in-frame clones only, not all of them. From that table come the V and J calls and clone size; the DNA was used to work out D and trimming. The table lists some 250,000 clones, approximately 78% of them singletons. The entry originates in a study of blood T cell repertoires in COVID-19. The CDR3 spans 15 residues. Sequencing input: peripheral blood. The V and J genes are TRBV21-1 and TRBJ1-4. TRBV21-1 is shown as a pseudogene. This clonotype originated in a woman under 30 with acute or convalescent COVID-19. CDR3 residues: CASSFPGSYNEKLFF. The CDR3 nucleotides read TGTGCCAGCAGCTTCCCCGGGTCCTATAATGAAAAACTGTTTTTT.